The clone carrying this TCR beta chain was picked up one time. Antigen: not known. This CDR3 comprises 13 residues. Germline CDR1 is SGHRS and CDR2 is YFSETQ. J was trimmed by 7 bases and V by 7 bases; bases with no gene match: 10. These data belong to a study of graft-versus-host responses after intestinal transplantation. About the research overall: Transplants were multivisceral, liver-intestinal, or isolated intestinal. Tacrolimus and steroids were given for 2 to 4 years to all recipients after anti-thymocyte globulin induction.

Clones were read by immunoSEQ multiplex PCR, and TCRdb kept only the in-frame ones, dropping some. Of 50,000 to 75,000 clones in the sample, 90% were seen once. Findings of the study overall: Circulating GvH clone levels at their peak were associated with HvG declines (early post-transplant). GvH clonotypes were identified within recipient marrow, with a subset emerging first in ileum or blood.

Material: unstimulated CD8+ T cells sorted from spleen or lymph node cells, obtained before transplant. J is TRBJ2-5 and V is TRBV5-1, with 7 bases identical to TRBD2. This TCR was sampled from a human donor who was the organ donor for an intestinal transplant. The CDR3 spells CASGLHGRRTQYF. The CDR3 nucleotides read TGCGCCAGCGGACTCCACGGGAGGAGGACCCAGTACTTC.